This T cell receptor beta chain was captured in a study of PD-1 blockade in classical Hodgkin lymphoma. General study points: TCR diversity in CD4+, not CD8+, cells rose significantly by C4D1. Newly diagnosed patients reportedly had lower baseline TCR diversity than healthy donors. Newly diagnosed patients and complete responders had comparable diversity at baseline. Later analyses included only patients treated at least 1 year post-ASCT.

Documented time point: cycle 4 day 1 (C4D1), after more than 5 weeks of nivolumab. Every patient was affected by relapse after autologous stem cell transplantation, while exposure to brentuximab vedotin was not uniform. The table came from immunoSEQ multiplex PCR; TCRdb's copy has only in-frame clones and leaves some out. The table shows 90,000 to 110,000 clones, with approximately 89% occurring only once. Germline CDR1 reads MNHNY; CDR2 reads SVGAGI (reference sequence). J lost 3 bases, V lost 4 bases, and 4 bases had no gene match. The CDR3 is 14 residues long. On this clone: Its specificity is unknown.

The clonotype was recovered from a human donor with classical Hodgkin lymphoma. This material consisted of peripheral blood mononuclear cells (PBMCs), taken before the fourth cycle of nivolumab. The chain carries TRBV6-6 and TRBJ1-2; 8 nucleotides line up with TRBD1. The CDR3 DNA sequence: TGTGCCAGCAGTTTCAGGGGGCATGACTATGGCTACACCTTC. It translates to CASSFRGHDYGYTF.